The clone carrying this T cell receptor beta chain was observed a handful of times. Its antigen is not identified. Primers covering all TCR V genes were used in emulsion RT-PCR on CD8+ T cells. During the second nested PCR, blocking oligonucleotides suppressed genes that were not paired. Per emulsion RT-PCR mix: 5,000-250,000 T cells plus C-region, Stepout, V-region primers. A single record per CDR3 protein comes from TCRdb applying MiXCR to the emulsion pairing reads. This sample carries tens of thousands of distinct CDR3 sequences, about 50% of them seen once, and the ten largest clones take 60% to 75%. The CDR3 is 15 residues long. Germline-derived CDR1 and CDR2 are MRHNA and SNTAGT. Deletions cut 0 bases from V and 2 bases from J, with 9 bases between. The data belong to a study of T cell repertoires in breast cancer. Findings and caveats of the study: About 20 TCR pairs shared by seven or more tumors were possibly tumor-specific. TRBV7 predominance in shared TCRs may reflect tumor recognition or mispriming. This emulsion RT-PCR profile was considered qualitative rather than quantitative.

V gene TRBV6-4 combines with J gene TRBJ2-3; perhaps TRBD2 as D (7 bases). The receptor comes from a pool of human donors with breast cancer or a healthy control (not recorded which). The sample consisted of CD8+ T cells. The CDR3 bases are TGTGCCAGCAGTGACTCGGGGGGGGCCACAGATACGCAGTATTTT. Translated: CASSDSGGATDTQYF.